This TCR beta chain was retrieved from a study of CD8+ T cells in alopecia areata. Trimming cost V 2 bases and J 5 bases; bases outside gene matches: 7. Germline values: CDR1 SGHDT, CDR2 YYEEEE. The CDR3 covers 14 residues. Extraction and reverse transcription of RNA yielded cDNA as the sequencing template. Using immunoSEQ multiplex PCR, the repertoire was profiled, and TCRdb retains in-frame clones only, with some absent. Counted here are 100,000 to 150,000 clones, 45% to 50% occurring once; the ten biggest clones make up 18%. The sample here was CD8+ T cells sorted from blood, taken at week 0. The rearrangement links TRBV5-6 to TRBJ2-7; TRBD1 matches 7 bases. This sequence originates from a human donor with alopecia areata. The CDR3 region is CASSFPTGLDEQYF. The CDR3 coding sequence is TGTGCCAGCAGCTTTCCGACAGGGTTGGACGAGCAGTACTTC.